This T cell receptor (beta chain) is drawn from a study of shared clonotypes between healthy human individuals. Whole-study findings and limits: The sharing of roughly 5% of naive CD4 clonotypes was seen across a handful of donors.

In germline, CDR1 is LNHDA, CDR2 SQIVND (reference sequence). The CDR3 has 14 amino acids. Trimming at V came to 10 bases and at J to 10 bases, leaving 13 bases not matched to a gene. In the case of this clone: Its matching antigen is unknown.

HIV-negative, healthy adults without recent acute infections or vaccinations were the donors. Donors, without exception, were Caucasian adults residing in Nashville, Tennessee. Naive CD4+ cells were CD45RA-selected; the remaining cells were memory. The repertoire was sequenced with immunoSEQ multiplex PCR; TCRdb's copy has only in-frame clones and lacks some. The sample has 2 million to 2.5 million clones, roughly 94% seen once. The sequencing input was naive CD4+ T cells sorted from blood. Regarding subset: CD45RA+ positively selected. This sequence originates from a young man in good health. This chain connects TRBV19 to TRBJ1-6, with 7 bases fitting TRBD1. CDR3 in DNA: TGTGCCACTAGGGAGGACAGGTATTACTCACCCCTCCACTTT. Protein sequence: CATREDRYYSPLHF.